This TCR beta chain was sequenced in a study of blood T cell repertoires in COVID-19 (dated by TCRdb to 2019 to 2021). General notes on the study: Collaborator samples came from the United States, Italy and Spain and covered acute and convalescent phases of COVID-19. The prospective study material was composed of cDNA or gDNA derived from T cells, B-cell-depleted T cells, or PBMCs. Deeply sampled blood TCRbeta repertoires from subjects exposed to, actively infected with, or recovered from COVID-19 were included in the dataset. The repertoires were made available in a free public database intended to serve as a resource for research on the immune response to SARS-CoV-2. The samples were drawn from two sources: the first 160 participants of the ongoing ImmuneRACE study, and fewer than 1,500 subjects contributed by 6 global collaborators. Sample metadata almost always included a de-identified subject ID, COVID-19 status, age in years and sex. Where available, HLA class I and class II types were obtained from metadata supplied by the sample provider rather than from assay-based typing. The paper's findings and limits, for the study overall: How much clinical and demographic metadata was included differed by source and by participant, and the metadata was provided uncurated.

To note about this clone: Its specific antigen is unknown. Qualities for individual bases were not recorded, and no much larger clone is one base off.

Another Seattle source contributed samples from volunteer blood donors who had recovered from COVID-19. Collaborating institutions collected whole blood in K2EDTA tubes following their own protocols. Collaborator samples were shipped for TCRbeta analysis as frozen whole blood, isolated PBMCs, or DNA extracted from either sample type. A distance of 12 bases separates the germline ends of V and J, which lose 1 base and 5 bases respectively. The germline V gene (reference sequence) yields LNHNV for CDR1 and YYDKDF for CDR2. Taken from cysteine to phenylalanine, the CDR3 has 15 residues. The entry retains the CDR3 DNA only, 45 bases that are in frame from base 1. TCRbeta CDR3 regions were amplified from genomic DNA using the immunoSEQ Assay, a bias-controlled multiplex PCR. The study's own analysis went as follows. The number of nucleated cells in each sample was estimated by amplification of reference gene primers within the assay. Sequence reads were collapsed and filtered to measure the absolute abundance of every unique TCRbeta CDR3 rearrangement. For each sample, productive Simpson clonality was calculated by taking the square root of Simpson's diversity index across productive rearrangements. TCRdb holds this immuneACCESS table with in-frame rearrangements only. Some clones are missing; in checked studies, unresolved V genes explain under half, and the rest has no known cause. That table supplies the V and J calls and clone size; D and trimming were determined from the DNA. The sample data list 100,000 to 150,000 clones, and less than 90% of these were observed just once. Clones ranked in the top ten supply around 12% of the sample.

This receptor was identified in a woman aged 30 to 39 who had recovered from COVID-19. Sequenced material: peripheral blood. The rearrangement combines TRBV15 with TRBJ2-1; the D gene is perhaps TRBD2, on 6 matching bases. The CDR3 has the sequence CATSRGAGTNNEQFF. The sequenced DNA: TGTGCCACCAGCAGAGGGGCGGGAACAAACAATGAGCAGTTCTTC. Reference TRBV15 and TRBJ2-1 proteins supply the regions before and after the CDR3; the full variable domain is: DAMVIQNPRYQVTQFGKPVTLSCSQTLNHNVMYWYQQKSSQAPKLLFHYYDKDFNNEADTPDNFQSRRPNTSFCFLDIRSPGLGDTAMYLCATSRGAGTNNEQFFGPGTRLTVL.